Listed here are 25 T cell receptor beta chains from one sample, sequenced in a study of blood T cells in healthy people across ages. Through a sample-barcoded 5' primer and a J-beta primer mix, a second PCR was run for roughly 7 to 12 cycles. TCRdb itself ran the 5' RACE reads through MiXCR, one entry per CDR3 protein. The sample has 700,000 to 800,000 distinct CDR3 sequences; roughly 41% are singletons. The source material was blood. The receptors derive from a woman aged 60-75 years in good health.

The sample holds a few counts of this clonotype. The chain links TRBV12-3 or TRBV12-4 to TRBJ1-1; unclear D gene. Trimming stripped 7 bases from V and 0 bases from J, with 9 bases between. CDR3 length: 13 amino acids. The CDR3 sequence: CASTGWMNTEAFF. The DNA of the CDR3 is TGTGCCAGCACGGGGTGGATGAACACTGAAGCTTTCTTT.

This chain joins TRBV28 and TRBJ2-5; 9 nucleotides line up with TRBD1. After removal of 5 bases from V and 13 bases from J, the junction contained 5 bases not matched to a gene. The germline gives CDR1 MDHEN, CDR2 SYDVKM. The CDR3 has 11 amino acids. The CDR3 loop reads CASSRGQGAYF. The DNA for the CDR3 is TGTGCCAGCAGTAGGGGACAGGGAGCGTACTTC.

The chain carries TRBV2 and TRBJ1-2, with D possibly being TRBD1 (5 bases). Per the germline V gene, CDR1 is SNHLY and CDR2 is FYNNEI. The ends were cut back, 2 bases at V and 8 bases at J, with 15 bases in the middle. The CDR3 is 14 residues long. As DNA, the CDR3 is TGTGCCAGCAGTGAAAGGAAAGGGACCGGGGGCTACACCTTC. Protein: CASSERKGTGGYTF.

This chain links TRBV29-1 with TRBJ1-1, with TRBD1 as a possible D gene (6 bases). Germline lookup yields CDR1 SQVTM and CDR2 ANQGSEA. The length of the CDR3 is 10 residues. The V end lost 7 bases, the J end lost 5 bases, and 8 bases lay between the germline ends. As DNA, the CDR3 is TGCAGCGCCGGACAGACTGAAGCTTTCTTT. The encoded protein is CSAGQTEAFF.

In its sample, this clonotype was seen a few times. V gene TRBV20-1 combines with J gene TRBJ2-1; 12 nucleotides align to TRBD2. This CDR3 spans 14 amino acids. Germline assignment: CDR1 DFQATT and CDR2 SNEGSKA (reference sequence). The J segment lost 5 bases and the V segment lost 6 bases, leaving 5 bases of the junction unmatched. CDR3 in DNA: TGCAGTGCAAGTCGGACTAGCGGGAACAATGAGCAGTTCTTC. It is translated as CSASRTSGNNEQFF.

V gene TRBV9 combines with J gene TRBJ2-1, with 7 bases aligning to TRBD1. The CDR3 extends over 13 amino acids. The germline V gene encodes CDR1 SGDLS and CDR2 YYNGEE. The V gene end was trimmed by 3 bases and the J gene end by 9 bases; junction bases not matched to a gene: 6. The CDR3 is CASSEQGLGEQFF. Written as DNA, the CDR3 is TGTGCCAGCAGCGAACAGGGGTTAGGTGAGCAGTTCTTC.

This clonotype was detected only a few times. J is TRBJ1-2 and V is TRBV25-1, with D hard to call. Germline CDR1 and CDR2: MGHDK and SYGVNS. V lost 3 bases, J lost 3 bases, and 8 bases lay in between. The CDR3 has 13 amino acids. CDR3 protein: CASSEGFDYGYTF. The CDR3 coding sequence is TGTGCCAGCAGTGAGGGGTTTGACTATGGCTACACCTTC.

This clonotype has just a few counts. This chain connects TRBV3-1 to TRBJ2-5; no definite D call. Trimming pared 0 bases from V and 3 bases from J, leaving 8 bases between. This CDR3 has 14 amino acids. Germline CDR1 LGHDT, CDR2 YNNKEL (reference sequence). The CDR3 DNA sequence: TGTGCCAGCAGCCAAGACCTGGCTGAAGAGACCCAGTACTTC. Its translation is CASSQDLAEETQYF.

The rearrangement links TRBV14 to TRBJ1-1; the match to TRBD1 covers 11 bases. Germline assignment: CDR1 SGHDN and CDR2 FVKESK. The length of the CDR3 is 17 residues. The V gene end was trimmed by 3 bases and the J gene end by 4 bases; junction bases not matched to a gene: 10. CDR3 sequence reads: CASSQLWTGGFGTEAFF. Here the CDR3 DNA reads TGTGCCAGCAGCCAGCTTTGGACAGGGGGCTTTGGCACTGAAGCTTTCTTT.

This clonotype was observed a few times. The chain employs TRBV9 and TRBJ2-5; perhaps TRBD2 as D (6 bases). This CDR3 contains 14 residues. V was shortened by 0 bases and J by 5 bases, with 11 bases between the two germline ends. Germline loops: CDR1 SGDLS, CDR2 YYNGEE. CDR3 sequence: CASSVAAGGETQYF. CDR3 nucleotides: TGTGCCAGCAGCGTAGCAGCGGGCGGGGAGACCCAGTACTTC.

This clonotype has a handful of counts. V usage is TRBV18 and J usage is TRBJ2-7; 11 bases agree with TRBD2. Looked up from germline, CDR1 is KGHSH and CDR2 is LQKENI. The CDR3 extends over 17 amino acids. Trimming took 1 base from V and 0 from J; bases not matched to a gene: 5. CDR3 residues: CASSPQTSGSSSYEQYF. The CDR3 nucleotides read TGTGCCAGCTCACCACAAACTAGCGGGAGCTCCTCCTACGAGCAGTACTTC.

For the CDR3, the DNA is TGTGCCAGCAGCCAGGTACTAGCGGGAGAGGGGCATGAGCAGTTCTTC. It specifies CASSQVLAGEGHEQFF. This rearrangement joins TRBV4-2 to TRBJ2-1; the match to TRBD2 covers 11 bases. CDR1 LGHNA and CDR2 YNFKEQ come from the germline V gene. J was trimmed by 8 bases and V by 3 bases; bases with no gene match: 9. The CDR3 spans 16 residues.

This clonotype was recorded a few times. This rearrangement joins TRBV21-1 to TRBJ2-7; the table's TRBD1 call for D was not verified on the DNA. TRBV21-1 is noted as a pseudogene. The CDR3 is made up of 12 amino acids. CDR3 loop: CGGGQGSYEQYF. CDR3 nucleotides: TGTGGGGGCGGACAGGGATCCTACGAGCAGTACTTC.

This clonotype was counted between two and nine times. The CDR3 sequence: CASSQDSAVSGSTDTQYF. In nucleotides, the CDR3 is TGTGCCAGCAGCCAAGATTCCGCGGTTAGCGGGAGCACAGATACGCAGTATTTT. The V gene is TRBV4-2, the J gene TRBJ2-3, with TRBD2 identical over 7 bases. Trimming removed 0 bases from V and 0 bases from J; junction bases left unmatched: 9. The length of the CDR3 is 18 residues. Germline assignment: CDR1 LGHNA and CDR2 YNFKEQ.

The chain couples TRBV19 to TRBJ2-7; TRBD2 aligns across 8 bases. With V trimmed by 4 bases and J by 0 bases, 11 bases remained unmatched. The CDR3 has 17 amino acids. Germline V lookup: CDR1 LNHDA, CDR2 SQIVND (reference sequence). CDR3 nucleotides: TGTGCCAGTAGTAGGCCGCTTTCGGCGGGAGGCTCCTACGAGCAGTACTTC. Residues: CASSRPLSAGGSYEQYF.

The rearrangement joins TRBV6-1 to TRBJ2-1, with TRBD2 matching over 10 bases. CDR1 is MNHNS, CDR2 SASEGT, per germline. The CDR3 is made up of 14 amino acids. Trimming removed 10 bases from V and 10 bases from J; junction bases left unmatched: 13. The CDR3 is CATLGAGGPCEQFF. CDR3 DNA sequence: TGTGCCACCCTTGGAGCGGGAGGGCCCTGCGAGCAGTTCTTC.

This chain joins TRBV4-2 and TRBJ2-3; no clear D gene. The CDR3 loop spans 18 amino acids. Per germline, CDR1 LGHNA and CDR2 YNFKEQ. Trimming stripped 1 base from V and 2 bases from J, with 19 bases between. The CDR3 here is CASSQVTNLRVLTDTQYF. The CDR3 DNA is TGTGCCAGCAGCCAAGTAACGAACTTACGGGTGCTCACAGATACGCAGTATTTT.

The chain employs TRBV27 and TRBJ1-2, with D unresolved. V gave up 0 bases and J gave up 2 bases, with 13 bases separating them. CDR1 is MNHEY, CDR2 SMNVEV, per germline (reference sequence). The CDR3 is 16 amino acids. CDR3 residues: CASSLSVGEFNYGYTF. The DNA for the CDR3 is TGTGCCAGCAGTTTATCCGTCGGGGAATTCAACTATGGCTACACCTTC.

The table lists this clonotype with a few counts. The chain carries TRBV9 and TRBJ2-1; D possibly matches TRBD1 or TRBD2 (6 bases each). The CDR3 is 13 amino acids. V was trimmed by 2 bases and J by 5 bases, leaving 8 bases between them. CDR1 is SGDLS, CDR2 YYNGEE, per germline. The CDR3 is CASSVRGDNEQFF. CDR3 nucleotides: TGTGCCAGCAGCGTTAGGGGGGACAATGAGCAGTTCTTC.

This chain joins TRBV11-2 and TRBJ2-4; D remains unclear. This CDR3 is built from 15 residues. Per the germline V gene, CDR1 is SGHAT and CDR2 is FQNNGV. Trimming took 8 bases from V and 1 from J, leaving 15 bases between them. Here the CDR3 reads CASSLHGSAKNIQYF. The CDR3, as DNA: TGTGCCAGCTCCCTCCACGGCTCGGCCAAAAACATTCAGTACTTC.

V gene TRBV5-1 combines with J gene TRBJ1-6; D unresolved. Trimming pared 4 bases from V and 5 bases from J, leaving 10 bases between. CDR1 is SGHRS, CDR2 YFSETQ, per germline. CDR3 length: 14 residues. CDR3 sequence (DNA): TGCGCCAGCAGCGTGGTGTCAGATAATTCACCCCTCCACTTT. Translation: CASSVVSDNSPLHF.

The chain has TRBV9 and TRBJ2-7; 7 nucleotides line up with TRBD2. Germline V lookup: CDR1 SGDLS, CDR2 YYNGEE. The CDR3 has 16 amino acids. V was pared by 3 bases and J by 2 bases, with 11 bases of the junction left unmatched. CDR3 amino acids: CASSAVPAGPTYEQYF. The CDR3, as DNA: TGTGCCAGCAGCGCTGTACCAGCGGGGCCTACCTACGAGCAGTACTTC.

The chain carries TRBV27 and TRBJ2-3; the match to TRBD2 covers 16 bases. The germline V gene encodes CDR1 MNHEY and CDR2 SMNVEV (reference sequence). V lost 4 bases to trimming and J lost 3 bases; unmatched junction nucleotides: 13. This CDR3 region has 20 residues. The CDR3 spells CASSSPSGLAGGWGTDTQYF. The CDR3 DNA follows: TGTGCCAGCAGTTCCCCCTCGGGACTAGCGGGAGGGTGGGGTACAGATACGCAGTATTTT.

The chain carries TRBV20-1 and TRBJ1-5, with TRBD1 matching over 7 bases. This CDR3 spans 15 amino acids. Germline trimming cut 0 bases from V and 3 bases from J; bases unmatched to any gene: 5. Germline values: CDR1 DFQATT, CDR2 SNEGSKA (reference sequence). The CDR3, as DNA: TGCAGTGCTAGAGACGGTGGGACAGACAATCAGCCCCAGCATTTT. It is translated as CSARDGGTDNQPQHF.

The CDR3 DNA follows: TGTGCCAGCAGCGAGGAAGCCCTAAATCAGCCCCAGCATTTT. This sequence encodes CASSEEALNQPQHF. The rearrangement joins TRBV2 to TRBJ1-5; D remains unclear. This CDR3 contains 14 residues. Looked up from germline, CDR1 is SNHLY and CDR2 is FYNNEI. The germline V and J ends were trimmed by 6 bases and 4 bases, with 13 bases remaining between them.